This T cell receptor (beta chain) was captured in a study of HIV-infected children after antiretroviral therapy interruption (dated by TCRdb to between 2018 and 2021). Regarding the complete study: Eight children were included: four on planned treatment interruption and four on continuous treatment, all with CD4+ count above 500 and viral load below 50 copies/ml. A median age of approximately 9.1 years was recorded in the interruption group, and a median age of around 8 years was recorded in the continuous treatment group. Most participating children had recorded exposure to EBV and CMV. In the interruption arm, samples were obtained at week 0, week 12, end of interruption (week 24 or 48), and about 3 years after study end. In the continuous-treatment arm, samples from corresponding weeks 0, 48 and 150 were analyzed. TCR repertoires were compared between children on planned treatment interruption and children on continuous antiretroviral treatment, alongside thymic output measurements. The paper as a whole reports these results and caveats: The naive CD4+ Gini coefficient rose by the end of treatment interruption, suggesting clonal expansion, and returned to baseline by 3 years. The sorted CD45RA+ naive cells might contain minor non-naive CD45RA+ populations, such as EMRA or stem memory cells. The low number of patients is a limitation and the data should be interpreted with caution. In the naive CD4+ repertoires of PTI patients, CDR3 sharing between time points dropped after the start of interruption, while many sequences were shared between the end of interruption and 3 years later.

As concerns this clonotype: No cognate antigen has been identified for it. No much larger clonotype is one base removed from it; base qualities were not supplied.

The library was generated by 3' RACE. TCR libraries were generated from RNA by a 3' RACE protocol incorporating unique molecular identifiers so that PCR amplification bias could be corrected. Amplicon libraries were pooled in groups of up to 12 and sequenced on an Illumina MiSeq using v2 2x250 paired-end chemistry. Per the original workflow: Reads were processed with Decombinator for assignment of V and J genes and CDR3, and barcode-based correction of errors and PCR bias was applied. Before the Gini coefficient was calculated with the R ineq package, repertoires were subsampled to the same depth. GLIPH, Hamming distance and a shared triplet metric were used to assess CDR3 similarity. TCRdb reprocessed the public reads (quality trimming at Q25 with fastp, clone calling with MiXCR) and kept in-frame beta chains. Records with the same CDR3 protein are collapsed into one entry carrying the most frequent genes and DNA. In this record, the V and J calls reflect TCRdb's handling and not the investigators' own analysis. Here the sample has about 46,000 distinct CDR3 sequences; more than 3.5% occur a single time. Roughly 0.7% of the sample is taken by the ten largest.

Reading the germline V gene gives CDR1 SGHTA and CDR2 FQGNSA. The CDR3 spans 14 residues, from the cysteine through the phenylalanine. CDR3 DNA is the only sequence kept; it has 42 bases, read in frame from the first base. The V end loses 1 base and the J end loses 5 bases, and a stretch of 11 bases separates them. The sample's treatment or condition label, in plain terms: PENTA 11 planned treatment interruption arm or continuous ART arm. The participants, all children from the United Kingdom aged 2 to 15 years, had been on at least three-drug ART for a minimum of 24 weeks. Cryopreserved PBMCs with at least 5 million viable cells were required; a few candidate patients were excluded for low viable PBMC yield. Naive CD4+ CD45RA+ CD45RO- T cells were FACS-sorted from thawed PBMCs on a FACSAria III cell sorter. Sorted cells were fixed, and RNA was extracted using the RNeasy FFPE kit followed by the RNeasy Micro kit.

The receptor comes from a pool of human donors with HIV. Sequencing used CD45RA+ CD4+ T cells from PBMCs, pooled from several time points, obtained from a donor given antiretroviral therapy, either interrupted or continuous. What the cell subset or site label conveys for this sample: naive CD4+ CD45RA+ CD45RO- T cells. The rearrangement combines TRBV7-2 with TRBJ2-5, with the D gene too uncertain to name. The CDR3 protein: CASSLDVYLETQYF. The DNA sequence is TGTGCCAGCAGCTTAGATGTGTATTTGGAGACCCAGTACTTC.